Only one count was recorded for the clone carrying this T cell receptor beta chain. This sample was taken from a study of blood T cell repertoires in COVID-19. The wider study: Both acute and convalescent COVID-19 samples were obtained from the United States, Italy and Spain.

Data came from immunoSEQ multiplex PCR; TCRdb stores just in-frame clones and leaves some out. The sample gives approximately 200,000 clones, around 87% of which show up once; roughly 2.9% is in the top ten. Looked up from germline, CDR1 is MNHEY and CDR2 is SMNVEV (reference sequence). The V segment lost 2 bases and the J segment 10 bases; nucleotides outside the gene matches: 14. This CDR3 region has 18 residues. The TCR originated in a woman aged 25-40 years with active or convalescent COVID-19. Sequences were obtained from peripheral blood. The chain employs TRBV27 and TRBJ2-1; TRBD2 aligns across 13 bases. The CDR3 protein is CASSLPKGLAGDPGEQFF. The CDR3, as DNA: TGTGCCAGCAGTTTACCCAAAGGACTAGCGGGAGATCCGGGGGAGCAGTTCTTC.